This T cell receptor beta chain appears in the sequencing data of a study of T cell responses to AZD1222 COVID-19 vaccine. Study-level points and caveats: Reports indicate that nearly half of spike-specific TCRs are directed at unmutated variant regions. Two doses of AZD1222 preceded a rise in Spike-specific TCR breadth and depth. Researchers took repertoire samples only after the peak T cell response had come.

In its sample, this clone was seen a few times. Its antigen is still unknown. Libraries were prepared by immunoSEQ multiplex PCR; TCRdb keeps only in-frame clonotypes and omits some of them. The sample lists 95,000 to 100,000 clones, roughly 90% occurring once. The CDR3 contains 17 residues. This TCR came from an adult in good health. The V call is TRBV12-2, the J call TRBJ2-7; TRBD1, the table's D call, was not compared with the DNA. TRBV12-2 is noted as a pseudogene. The sequenced sample was peripheral blood, obtained on day 0 of AZD1222 vaccination. The CDR3 DNA follows: TGTGCAAGTTCGGCAGGGGGGCCAGCGGACAGCTCCTACGAGCAGTACTTC. The encoded protein is CASSAGGPADSSYEQYF.